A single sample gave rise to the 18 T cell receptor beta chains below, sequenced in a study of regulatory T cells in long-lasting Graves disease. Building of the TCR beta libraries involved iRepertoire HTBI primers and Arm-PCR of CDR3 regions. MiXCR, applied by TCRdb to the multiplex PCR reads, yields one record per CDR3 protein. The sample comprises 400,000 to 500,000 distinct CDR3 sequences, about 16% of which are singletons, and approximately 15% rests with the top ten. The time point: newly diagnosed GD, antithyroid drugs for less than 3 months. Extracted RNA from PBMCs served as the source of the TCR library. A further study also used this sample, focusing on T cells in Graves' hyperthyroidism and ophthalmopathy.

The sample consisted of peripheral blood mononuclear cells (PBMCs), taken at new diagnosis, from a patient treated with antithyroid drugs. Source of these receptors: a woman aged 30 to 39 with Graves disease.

CDR3 loop: CSARDPREPVETQYF. CDR3 bases: TGCAGTGCTAGAGATCCCCGGGAGCCCGTGGAGACCCAGTACTTC. V gene TRBV20-1 combines with J gene TRBJ2-5, with D possibly being TRBD2 (6 bases). This CDR3 is built from 15 residues. CDR1 is DFQATT, CDR2 SNEGSKA, per germline (reference sequence). V was cut by 0 bases and J by 5 bases, with 16 bases left in between.

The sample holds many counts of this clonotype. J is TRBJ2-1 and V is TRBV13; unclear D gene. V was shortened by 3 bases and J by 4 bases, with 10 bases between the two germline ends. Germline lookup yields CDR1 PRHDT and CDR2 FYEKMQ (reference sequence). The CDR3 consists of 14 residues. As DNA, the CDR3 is TGTGCCAGCAGCTTGAACCGGGCATACAATGAGCAGTTCTTC. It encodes CASSLNRAYNEQFF. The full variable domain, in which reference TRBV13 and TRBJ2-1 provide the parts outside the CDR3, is AAGVIQSPRHLIKEKRETATLKCYPIPRHDTVYWYQQGPGQDPQFLISFYEKMQSDKGSIPDRFSAQQFSDYHSELNMSSLELGDSALYFCASSLNRAYNEQFFGPGTRLTVL.

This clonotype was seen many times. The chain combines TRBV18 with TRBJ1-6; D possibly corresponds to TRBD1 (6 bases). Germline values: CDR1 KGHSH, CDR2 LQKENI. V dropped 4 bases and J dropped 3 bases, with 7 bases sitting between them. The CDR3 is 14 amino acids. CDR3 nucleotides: TGTGCCAGCTCACAGGACAGCTATAATTCACCCCTCCACTTT. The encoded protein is CASSQDSYNSPLHF.

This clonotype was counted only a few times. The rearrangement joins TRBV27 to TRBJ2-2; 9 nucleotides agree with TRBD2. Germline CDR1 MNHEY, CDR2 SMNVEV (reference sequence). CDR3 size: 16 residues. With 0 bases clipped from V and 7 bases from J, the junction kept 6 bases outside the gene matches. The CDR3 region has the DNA TGTGCCAGCAGTTTATCTGCGGGAGGGTACTTCGGGGAGCTGTTTTTT. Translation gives CASSLSAGGYFGELFF.

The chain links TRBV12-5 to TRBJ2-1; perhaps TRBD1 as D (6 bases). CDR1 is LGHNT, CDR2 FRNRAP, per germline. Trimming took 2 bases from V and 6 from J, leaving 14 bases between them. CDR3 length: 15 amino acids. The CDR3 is CASGLTLGQSNEQFF. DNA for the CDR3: TGTGCTAGTGGTTTGACCCTGGGACAAAGCAATGAGCAGTTCTTC.

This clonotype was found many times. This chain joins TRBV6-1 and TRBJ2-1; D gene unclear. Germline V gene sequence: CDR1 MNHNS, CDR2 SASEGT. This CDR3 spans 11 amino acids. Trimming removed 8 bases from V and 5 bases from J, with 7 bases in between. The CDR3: CASARNNEQFF. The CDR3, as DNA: TGTGCCAGCGCGAGGAACAATGAGCAGTTCTTC.

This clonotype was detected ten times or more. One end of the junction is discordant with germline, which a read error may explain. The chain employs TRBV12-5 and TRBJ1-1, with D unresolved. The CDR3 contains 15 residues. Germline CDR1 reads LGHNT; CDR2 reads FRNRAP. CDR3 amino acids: CASGLASTLNTETFF. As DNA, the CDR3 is TGTGCTAGTGGTTTGGCGTCGACACTGAACACTGAAACTTTCTTT. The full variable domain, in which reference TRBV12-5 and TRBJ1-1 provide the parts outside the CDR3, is DARVTQTPRHKVTEMGQEVTMRCQPILGHNTVFWYRQTMMQGLELLAYFRNRAPLDDSGMPKDRFSAEMPDATLATLKIQPSEPRDSAVYFCASGLASTLNTETFFGQGTRLTVV.

Here the CDR3 reads CSARQSGDADTQYF. CDR3 coding DNA: TGCAGTGCTAGACAGTCGGGAGATGCAGATACGCAGTATTTT. This chain joins TRBV20-1 and TRBJ2-3; D is perhaps TRBD2 (6 bases). The CDR3 covers 14 residues. The germline V gene has CDR1 DFQATT and CDR2 SNEGSKA (reference sequence). The V gene lost 2 bases and the J gene lost 4 bases, with 13 bases spanning the gap.

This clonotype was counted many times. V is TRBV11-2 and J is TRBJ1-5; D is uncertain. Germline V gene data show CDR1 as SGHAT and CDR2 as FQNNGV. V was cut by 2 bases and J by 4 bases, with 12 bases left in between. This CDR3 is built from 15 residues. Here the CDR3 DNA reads TGTGCCAGCAGCTTAACCGATAAAGGGAATCAGCCCCAGCATTTT. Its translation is CASSLTDKGNQPQHF.

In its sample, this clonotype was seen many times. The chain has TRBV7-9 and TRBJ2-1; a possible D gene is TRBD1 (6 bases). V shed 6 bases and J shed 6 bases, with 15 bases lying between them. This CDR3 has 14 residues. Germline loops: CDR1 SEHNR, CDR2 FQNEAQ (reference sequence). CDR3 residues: CASSSTGLSNEQFF. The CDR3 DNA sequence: TGTGCCAGCAGTTCCACAGGGTTAAGCAATGAGCAGTTCTTC.

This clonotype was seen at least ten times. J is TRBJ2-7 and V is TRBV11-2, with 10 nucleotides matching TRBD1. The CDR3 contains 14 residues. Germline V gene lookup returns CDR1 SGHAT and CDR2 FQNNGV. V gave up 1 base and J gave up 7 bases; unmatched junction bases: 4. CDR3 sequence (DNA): TGTGCCAGCAGCTTAGTGGGACAGGGGTGGGAGCAGTACTTC. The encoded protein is CASSLVGQGWEQYF.

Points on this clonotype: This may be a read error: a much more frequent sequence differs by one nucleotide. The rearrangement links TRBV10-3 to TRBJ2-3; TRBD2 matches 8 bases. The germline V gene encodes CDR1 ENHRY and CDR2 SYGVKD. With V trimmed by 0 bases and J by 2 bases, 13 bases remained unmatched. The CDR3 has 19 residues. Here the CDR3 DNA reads TGTGCCATCAGTGAGTCCGGGGACTCTAGCGGGCAGGACACAGATACGCAGTATTTT. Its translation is CAISESGDSSGQDTDTQYF.

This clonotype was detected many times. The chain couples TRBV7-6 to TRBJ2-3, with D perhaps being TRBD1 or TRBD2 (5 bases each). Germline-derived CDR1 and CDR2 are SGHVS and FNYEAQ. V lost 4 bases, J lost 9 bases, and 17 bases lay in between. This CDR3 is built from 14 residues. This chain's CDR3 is CASSSPEQGVTQYF. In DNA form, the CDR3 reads TGTGCCAGCAGCTCTCCAGAGCAGGGAGTCACGCAGTATTTT.

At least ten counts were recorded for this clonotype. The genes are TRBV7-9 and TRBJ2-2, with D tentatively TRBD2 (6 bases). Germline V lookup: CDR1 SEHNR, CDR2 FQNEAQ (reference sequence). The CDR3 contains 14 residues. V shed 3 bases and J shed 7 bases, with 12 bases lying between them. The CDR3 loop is CASSFLEGNGELFF. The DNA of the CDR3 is TGTGCCAGCAGCTTCTTGGAGGGGAACGGGGAGCTGTTTTTT.

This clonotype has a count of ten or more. The CDR3 here is CASSRDRVPYTF. CDR3 nucleotide sequence: TGTGCCAGCAGCCGGGACAGGGTACCCTACACCTTC. V and J are TRBV12-3 or TRBV12-4 and TRBJ1-2; TRBD1 aligns across 9 bases. The CDR3 has 12 residues. With 6 bases clipped from V and 10 bases from J, the junction kept 6 bases outside the gene matches.

CDR3 sequence: CASSFAGGGMVTEAFF. The CDR3 nucleotides are TGTGCCAGCAGCTTTGCGGGGGGGGGAATGGTCACTGAAGCTTTCTTT. The chain couples TRBV7-3 to TRBJ1-1, with D perhaps matching TRBD1 (5 bases). With 3 bases removed from V and 4 bases from J, the gap between germline ends came to 18 bases. The CDR3 loop spans 16 amino acids. CDR1 and CDR2 from the germline V gene are SGHTA and FQGTGA.

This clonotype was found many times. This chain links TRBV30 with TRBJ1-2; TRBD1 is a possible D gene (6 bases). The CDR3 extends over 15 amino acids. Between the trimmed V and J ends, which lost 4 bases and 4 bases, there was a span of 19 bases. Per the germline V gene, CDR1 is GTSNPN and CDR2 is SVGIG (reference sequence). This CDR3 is CAWTLGGAKSYGYTF. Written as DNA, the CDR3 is TGTGCCTGGACCCTGGGGGGGGCGAAATCCTATGGCTACACCTTC.

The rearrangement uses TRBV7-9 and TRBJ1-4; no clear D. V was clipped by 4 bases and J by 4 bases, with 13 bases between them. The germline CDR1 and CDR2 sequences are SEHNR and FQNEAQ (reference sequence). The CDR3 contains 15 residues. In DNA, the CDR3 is TGTGCCAGCAGCTCGTCCGGAGGCTTTAATGAAAAACTGTTTTTT. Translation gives CASSSSGGFNEKLFF.